The 2 T cell receptor beta chains presented below share a single source sample, sequenced in a study of shared clonotypes between healthy human individuals. Using immunoSEQ multiplex PCR, the repertoire was profiled, and TCRdb retains in-frame clones only, with some absent. The profile covers about 490,000 clones, with roughly four fifths appearing a single time and under 15% taken by the ten largest. Sequenced input: PBMCs. These receptors all stem from a woman aged 40 to 50 in good health. Some clones in this sample may be carry-over from other donors' samples.

There are a few counts of this clone. The V call is TRBV4-3, the J call TRBJ2-7, with unresolved D. Deletions cut 4 bases from V and 1 base from J, with 14 bases between. From germline, CDR1 is LGHNA and CDR2 YSLEER. The CDR3 is 15 residues long. The CDR3 DNA follows: TGCGCCAGCAGCCTGTCCGCAGGACGGTCCTACGAGCAGTACTTC. As protein: CASSLSAGRSYEQYF.

The J gene is TRBJ2-3, the V gene TRBV28; D might be TRBD1 or TRBD2, each matching 5 bases. Trimming stripped 4 bases from V and 0 bases from J, with 5 bases between. Germline-derived CDR1 and CDR2 are MDHEN and SYDVKM. The CDR3 runs to 13 residues. The CDR3 spells CASSWGSTDTQYF. DNA for the CDR3: TGTGCCAGCAGTTGGGGGAGCACAGATACGCAGTATTTT.